This T cell receptor (beta chain) appears in the sequencing data of a study of identical twins. TCRdb recomputed calls from the 5' RACE reads with MiXCR, one row per CDR3 protein. The data show hundreds of thousands of distinct CDR3 sequences, with 20% to 30% seen just once and 2.5% to 3.5% held by the top ten. CDR1 DFQATT and CDR2 SNEGSKA come from the germline V gene (reference sequence). There are 15 residues in the CDR3. With 2 bases clipped from V and 3 bases from J, the junction kept 6 bases outside the gene matches. These data also featured in a second study, about T cells expressing NK-cell markers. That source reports: Eight donors were sequenced, of whom seven were HCMV-seropositive, while the remaining one was HCMV-seronegative. Dominant NKG2C+ clonotypes were found to form about 1.0-7.5% of CD8+ T cells in 5 or 6 donors. Researchers report these clonotypes also headed the CD3+CD56-NKG2C+ fraction in several donors.

Sequenced material: CD4+ T cells sorted from blood. The genes are TRBV20-1 and TRBJ2-3, with 9 bases that match TRBD2. This TCR was sampled from a woman younger than 30 in good health. The CDR3 bases are TGCAGTGCTAGACGGGCGGGAGGGATGACAGATACGCAGTATTTT. It yields the protein CSARRAGGMTDTQYF.